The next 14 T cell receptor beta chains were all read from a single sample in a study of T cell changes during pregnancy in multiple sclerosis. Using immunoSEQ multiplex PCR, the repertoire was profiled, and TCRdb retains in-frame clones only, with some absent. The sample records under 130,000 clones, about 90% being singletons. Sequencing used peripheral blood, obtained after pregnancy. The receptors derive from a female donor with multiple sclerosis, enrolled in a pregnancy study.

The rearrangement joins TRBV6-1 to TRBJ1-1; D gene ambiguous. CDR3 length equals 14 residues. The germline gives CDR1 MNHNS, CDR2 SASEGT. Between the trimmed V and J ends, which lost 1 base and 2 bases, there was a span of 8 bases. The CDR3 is CASSEGHINTEAFF. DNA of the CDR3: TGTGCCAGCAGTGAAGGCCACATAAACACTGAAGCTTTCTTT.

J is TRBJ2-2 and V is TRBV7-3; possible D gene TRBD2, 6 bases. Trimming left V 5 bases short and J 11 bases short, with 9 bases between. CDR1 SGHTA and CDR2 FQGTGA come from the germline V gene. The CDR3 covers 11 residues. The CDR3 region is CASSVGLELFF. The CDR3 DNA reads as TGTGCCAGCAGCGTAGGACTAGAGCTGTTTTTT.

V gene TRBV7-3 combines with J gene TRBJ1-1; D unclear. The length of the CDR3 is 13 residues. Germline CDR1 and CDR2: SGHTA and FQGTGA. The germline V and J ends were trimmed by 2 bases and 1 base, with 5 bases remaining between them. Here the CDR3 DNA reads TGTGCCAGCAGCTTACAATCGAACACTGAAGCTTTCTTT. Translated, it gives CASSLQSNTEAFF.

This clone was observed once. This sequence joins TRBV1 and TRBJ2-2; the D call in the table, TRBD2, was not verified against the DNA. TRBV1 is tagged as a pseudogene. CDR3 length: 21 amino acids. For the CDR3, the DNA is TGCACCAGCAGCCAACCCTCGGCTAGCGGGGGGAATCGGGGAGACACCGGGGAGCTGTTTTTT. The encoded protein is CTSSQPSASGGNRGDTGELFF.

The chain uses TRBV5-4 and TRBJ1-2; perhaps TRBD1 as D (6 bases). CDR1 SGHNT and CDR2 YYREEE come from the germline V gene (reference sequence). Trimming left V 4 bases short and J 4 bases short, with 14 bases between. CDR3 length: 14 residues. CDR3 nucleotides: TGTGCCAGCAGCGACCCAGGACAGCCCTATGGCTACACCTTC. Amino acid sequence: CASSDPGQPYGYTF.

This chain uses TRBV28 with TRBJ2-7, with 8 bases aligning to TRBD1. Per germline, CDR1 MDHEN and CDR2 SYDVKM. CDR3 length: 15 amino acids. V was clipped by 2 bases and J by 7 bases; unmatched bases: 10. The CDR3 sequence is CASSLGRGPRWEQYF. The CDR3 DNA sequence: TGTGCCAGCAGTTTAGGCAGGGGGCCTAGGTGGGAGCAGTACTTC.

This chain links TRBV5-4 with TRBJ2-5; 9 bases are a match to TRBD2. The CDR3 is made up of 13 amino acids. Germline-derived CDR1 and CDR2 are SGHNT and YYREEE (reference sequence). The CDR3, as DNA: TGTGCTACGAGCGGGGGGAACCAAGAGACCCAGTACTTC. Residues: CATSGGNQETQYF.

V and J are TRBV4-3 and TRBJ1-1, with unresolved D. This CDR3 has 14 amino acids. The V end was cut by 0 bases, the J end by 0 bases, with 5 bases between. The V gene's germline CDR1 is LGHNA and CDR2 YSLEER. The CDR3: CASSQDWLNTEAFF. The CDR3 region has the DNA TGCGCCAGCAGCCAAGATTGGCTGAACACTGAAGCTTTCTTT.

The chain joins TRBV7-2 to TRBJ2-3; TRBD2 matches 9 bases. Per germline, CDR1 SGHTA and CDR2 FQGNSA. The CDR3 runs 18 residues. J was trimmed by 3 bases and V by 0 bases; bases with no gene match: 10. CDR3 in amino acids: CASSLAAAGGPQTDTQYF. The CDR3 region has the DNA TGTGCCAGCAGCTTAGCGGCGGCGGGGGGGCCGCAGACAGATACGCAGTATTTT.

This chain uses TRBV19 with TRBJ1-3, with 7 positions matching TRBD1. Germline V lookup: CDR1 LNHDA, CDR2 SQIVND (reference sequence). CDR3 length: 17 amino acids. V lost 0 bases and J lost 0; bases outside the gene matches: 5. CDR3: CASSIETGAISGNTIYF. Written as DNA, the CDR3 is TGTGCCAGTAGTATAGAAACAGGGGCGATCTCTGGAAACACCATATATTTT. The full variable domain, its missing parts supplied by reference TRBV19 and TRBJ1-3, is DGGITQSPKYLFRKEGQNVTLSCEQNLNHDAMYWYRQDPGQGLRLIYYSQIVNDFQKGDIAEGYSVSREKKESFPLTVTSAQKNPTAFYLCASSIETGAISGNTIYFGEGSWLTVV.

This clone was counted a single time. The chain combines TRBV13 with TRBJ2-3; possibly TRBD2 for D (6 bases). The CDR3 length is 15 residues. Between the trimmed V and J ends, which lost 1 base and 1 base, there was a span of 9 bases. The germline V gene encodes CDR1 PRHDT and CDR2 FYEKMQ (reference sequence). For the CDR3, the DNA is TGTGCCAGCAGCTTAGACGGAGGGGGCACAGATACGCAGTATTTT. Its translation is CASSLDGGGTDTQYF. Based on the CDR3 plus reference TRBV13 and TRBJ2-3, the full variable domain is AAGVIQSPRHLIKEKRETATLKCYPIPRHDTVYWYQQGPGQDPQFLISFYEKMQSDKGSIPDRFSAQQFSDYHSELNMSSLELGDSALYFCASSLDGGGTDTQYFGPGTRLTVL.

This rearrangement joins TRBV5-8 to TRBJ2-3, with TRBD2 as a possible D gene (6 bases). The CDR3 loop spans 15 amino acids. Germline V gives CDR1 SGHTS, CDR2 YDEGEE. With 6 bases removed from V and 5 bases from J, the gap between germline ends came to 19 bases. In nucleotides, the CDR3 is TGTGCCAGCACCCTCGGGGACTCCCCCGGAGATACGCAGTATTTT. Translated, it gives CASTLGDSPGDTQYF. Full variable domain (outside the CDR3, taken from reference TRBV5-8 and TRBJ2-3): EAGVTQSPTHLIKTRGQQATLRCSPISGHTSVYWYQQALGLGLQFLLWYDEGEERNRGNFPPRFSGRQFPNYSSELNVNALELEDSALYLCASTLGDSPGDTQYFGPGTRLTVL.

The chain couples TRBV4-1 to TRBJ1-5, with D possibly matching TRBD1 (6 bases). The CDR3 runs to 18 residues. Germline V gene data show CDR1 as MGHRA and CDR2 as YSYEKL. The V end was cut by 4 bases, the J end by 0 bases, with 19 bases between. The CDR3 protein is CASSPDPGHADSNQPQHF. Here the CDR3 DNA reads TGCGCCAGCAGCCCCGATCCGGGACATGCGGATAGCAATCAGCCCCAGCATTTT.

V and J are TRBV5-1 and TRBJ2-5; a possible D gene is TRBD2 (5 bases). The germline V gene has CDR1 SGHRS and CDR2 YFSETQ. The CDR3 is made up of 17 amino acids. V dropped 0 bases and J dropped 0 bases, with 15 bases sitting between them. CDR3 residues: CASSLGPEGGYQETQYF. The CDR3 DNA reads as TGCGCCAGCAGCTTGGGCCCCGAGGGTGGGTACCAAGAGACCCAGTACTTC. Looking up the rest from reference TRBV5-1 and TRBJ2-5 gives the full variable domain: KAGVTQTPRYLIKTRGQQVTLSCSPISGHRSVSWYQQTPGQGLQFLFEYFSETQRNKGNFPGRFSGRQFSNSRSEMNVSTLELGDSALYLCASSLGPEGGYQETQYFGPGTRLLVL.